These 22 T cell receptor beta chains were all obtained from the same sample, sequenced in a study of OX40 agonist ivuxolimab in advanced cancers. This table comes from immunoSEQ multiplex PCR, and its TCRdb copy is limited to in-frame clones, with some not included. The table shows 60,000 or so clones, with 84% occurring only once. The sequences come from CD4+ or CD8+ T cells sorted from blood, collected in a trial of the OX40 agonist ivuxolimab. The receptors here all came from an adult with an advanced solid tumor such as melanoma, head and neck, liver or kidney cancer.

The J gene is TRBJ1-6, the V gene TRBV6-1; D unresolved. This CDR3 spans 17 amino acids. The V end was cut by 2 bases, the J end by 8 bases, with 19 bases between. Germline assignment: CDR1 MNHNS and CDR2 SASEGT. This CDR3 reads CASSERSDWPPHSPLHF. CDR3 coding DNA: TGTGCCAGCAGTGAACGATCGGATTGGCCCCCACATTCACCCCTCCACTTT.

The chain has TRBV7-9 and TRBJ1-2; D call uncertain. This CDR3 has 16 residues. V was shortened by 2 bases and J by 1 base, with 14 bases between the two germline ends. Germline V gene data show CDR1 as SEHNR and CDR2 as FQNEAQ (reference sequence). CDR3 region: CASSLMLGAGNYGYTF. The CDR3 DNA is TGTGCCAGCAGCTTAATGCTAGGCGCCGGTAACTATGGCTACACCTTC.

The CDR3 bases are TGTGCCAGCAGTTTATCACCGGGCGCCGTCTATGGCTACACCTTC. Translation gives CASSLSPGAVYGYTF. The chain joins TRBV27 to TRBJ1-2; D is unclear. The germline V and J ends were trimmed by 0 bases and 4 bases, with 12 bases remaining between them. The CDR3 contains 15 residues. Germline CDR1 and CDR2: MNHEY and SMNVEV (reference sequence).

V and J are TRBV10-3 and TRBJ2-3; D might be TRBD1 (6 bases). Germline V gene sequence: CDR1 ENHRY, CDR2 SYGVKD. The CDR3 has 16 amino acids. V was cut by 0 bases and J by 3 bases, with 13 bases left in between. The CDR3 DNA reads TGTGCCATCAGTGAGTCGAGGGGGTCTTTGACAGATACGCAGTATTTT. It specifies CAISESRGSLTDTQYF.

The rearrangement joins TRBV18 to TRBJ2-7; D gene ambiguous. Germline V lookup: CDR1 KGHSH, CDR2 LQKENI. The CDR3 is 14 amino acids. V lost 2 bases to trimming and J lost 6 bases, with 14 bases between them. The CDR3 loop is CASSPGTPESEQYF. As DNA, the CDR3 is TGTGCCAGCTCACCAGGTACTCCCGAGAGCGAGCAGTACTTC.

The gene calls are TRBV6-1 and TRBJ1-3, with D perhaps TRBD1 (5 bases). V shed 4 bases and J shed 3 bases, with 10 bases lying between them. Germline values: CDR1 MNHNS, CDR2 SASEGT. CDR3 length: 14 amino acids. The DNA for the CDR3 is TGTGCCAGCAGTGTAGGGGCGGGTGGAAACACCATATATTTT. Protein product: CASSVGAGGNTIYF.

The chain's CDR3 is CASIRGPINTEAFF. Here the CDR3 DNA reads TGTGCCAGTATTCGGGGACCCATCAACACTGAAGCTTTCTTT. The V and J genes are TRBV19 and TRBJ1-1; a possible D gene is TRBD1 (5 bases). In germline, CDR1 is LNHDA, CDR2 SQIVND (reference sequence). Trimming shortened V by 7 bases and J by 2 bases, and 14 bases separated the two germline ends. This CDR3 has 14 residues.

The chain links TRBV27 to TRBJ2-1; D ambiguous. With 6 bases removed from V and 7 bases from J, the gap between germline ends came to 10 bases. Germline CDR1 MNHEY, CDR2 SMNVEV (reference sequence). This CDR3 comprises 12 residues. DNA of the CDR3: TGTGCCAGCAGGGGCCTGAGGAATGAGCAGTTCTTC. Amino acids: CASRGLRNEQFF.

This chain links TRBV7-2 with TRBJ1-2; D is ambiguous. Trimming took off 1 base at V and 4 bases at J, with 4 bases between the two ends. The CDR3 is 12 amino acids. Per the germline V gene, CDR1 is SGHTA and CDR2 is FQGNSA. The CDR3 DNA reads as TGTGCCAGCAGCTTAGAGATCTATGGCTACACCTTC. Its translation is CASSLEIYGYTF.

This clone has only a few counts. The rearrangement links TRBV4-1 to TRBJ2-7, with 7 bases aligning to TRBD1. The CDR3 contains 14 residues. CDR1 is MGHRA and CDR2 is YSYEKL in the germline V gene. Unmatched junction bases numbered 7, after V lost 4 bases and J lost 4 bases. In nucleotides, the CDR3 is TGCGCCAGCAGCCGGGGGACAGCGGCTTACGAGCAGTACTTC. Amino acids: CASSRGTAAYEQYF.

The gene calls are TRBV5-1 and TRBJ2-1, with D possibly being TRBD1 or TRBD2 (5 bases each). Trimming removed 7 bases at V and 0 bases at J, with 17 bases between. The length of the CDR3 is 16 residues. Germline V CDR1 and CDR2: SGHRS, YFSETQ. The CDR3 DNA follows: TGCGCCAGCGGGGCCCTAGTGGCGGGCTCCTACAATGAGCAGTTCTTC. It codes for CASGALVAGSYNEQFF.

The J gene is TRBJ1-1, the V gene TRBV5-4; TRBD1 agrees at 11 bases. Germline CDR1 reads SGHNT; CDR2 reads YYREEE (reference sequence). V lost 3 bases and J lost 4; bases outside the gene matches: 5. CDR3 size: 15 residues. The CDR3 coding sequence is TGTGCCAGCAGCTCCGGGACAGGGGGGGCCACTGAAGCTTTCTTT. It translates to CASSSGTGGATEAFF.

V gene TRBV4-3 combines with J gene TRBJ2-2; TRBD2 aligns across 14 bases. J gave up 7 bases and V 3 bases, and 10 bases lay outside the gene matches. This CDR3 region has 18 residues. The germline CDR1 and CDR2 sequences are LGHNA and YSLEER. The CDR3 DNA reads as TGCGCCAGCAGCCACCCCGGGACTAGCGGGGGCTGGCACGGGGAGCTGTTTTTT. This sequence encodes CASSHPGTSGGWHGELFF.

The chain is built from TRBV6-1 and TRBJ2-3; D perhaps matches TRBD2 (6 bases). The CDR3 sequence is 15 residues long. The V end lost 0 bases, the J end lost 2 bases, and 9 bases lay between the germline ends. The germline V gene encodes CDR1 MNHNS and CDR2 SASEGT. CDR3 loop: CASSEALDYTDTQYF. The CDR3 DNA reads as TGTGCCAGCAGTGAAGCGCTGGACTACACAGATACGCAGTATTTT.

The V gene is TRBV2, the J gene TRBJ1-4; the D is unclear. CDR3 length equals 14 residues. The ends were cut back, 6 bases at V and 11 bases at J, with 19 bases in the middle. From germline, CDR1 is SNHLY and CDR2 FYNNEI. CDR3 nucleotide sequence: TGTGCCAGCAGGGTGGGCTGGGCCGAGTCGAAACTGTTTTTT. Translated, it gives CASRVGWAESKLFF.

This chain uses TRBV7-2 with TRBJ2-7, with D perhaps given as TRBD1 or TRBD2 (5 bases each). The V and J ends lost 1 base and 3 bases respectively, with 7 bases between them. The CDR3 is 13 residues long. Germline CDR1 and CDR2: SGHTA and FQGNSA. This chain's CDR3 is CASSLGGFYEQYF. Written as DNA, the CDR3 is TGTGCCAGCAGCTTAGGGGGGTTCTACGAGCAGTACTTC.

The gene calls are TRBV11-2 and TRBJ2-7; D not resolved. Trimming stripped 1 base from V and 2 bases from J, with 9 bases between. The length of the CDR3 is 14 residues. The germline V gene has CDR1 SGHAT and CDR2 FQNNGV. The CDR3 bases are TGTGCCAGCAGCTTAGTAAGGGATCCCTACGAGCAGTACTTC. Protein sequence: CASSLVRDPYEQYF.

V usage is TRBV7-1 and J usage is TRBJ2-7; D is perhaps TRBD2 (6 bases). TRBV7-1 is treated as an ORF (open reading frame) with a function not yet certain. This CDR3 has 13 residues. The ends were cut back, 5 bases at V and 5 bases at J, with 13 bases in the middle. The CDR3, as DNA: TGTGCCAGCAGCACCACGGCGGGGAACGAGCAGTACTTC. This encodes CASSTTAGNEQYF.

This clone was picked up a small number of times. The V gene is TRBV2, the J gene TRBJ1-2, with 7 bases matching TRBD1. Germline V gene sequence: CDR1 SNHLY, CDR2 FYNNEI. The CDR3 is 14 amino acids. With V trimmed by 7 bases and J by 4 bases, 9 bases remained unmatched. As DNA, the CDR3 is TGTGCCAGCACCCAGACAGGGATGGCCTATGGCTACACCTTC. Translated: CASTQTGMAYGYTF. Full variable domain (remainder filled in from reference TRBV2 and TRBJ1-2): EPEVTQTPSHQVTQMGQEVILRCVPISNHLYFYWYRQILGQKVEFLVSFYNNEISEKSEIFDDQFSVERPDGSNFTLKIRSTKLEDSAMYFCASTQTGMAYGYTFGSGTRLTVV.

The CDR3 DNA is TGTGCCAGCACCAAGCTAGCAACCCACAATGAGCAGTTCTTC. Protein: CASTKLATHNEQFF. The gene calls are TRBV5-4 and TRBJ2-1, with D perhaps matching TRBD2 (5 bases). The CDR3 loop spans 14 amino acids. V was clipped by 6 bases and J by 5 bases, with 15 bases between them. Germline V gene sequence: CDR1 SGHNT, CDR2 YYREEE (reference sequence).

This clone was detected only a few times. The genes are TRBV7-2 and TRBJ2-3; possibly TRBD1 or TRBD2 for D (5 bases each). This CDR3 spans 14 amino acids. V lost 1 base and J lost 4, with 9 bases in between. Germline values: CDR1 SGHTA, CDR2 FQGNSA. CDR3 sequence: CASSLEVGADTQYF. CDR3 DNA: TGTGCCAGCAGCTTAGAGGTGGGGGCAGATACGCAGTATTTT.

The V gene is TRBV4-1, the J gene TRBJ2-1; D not certain. The germline V gene encodes CDR1 MGHRA and CDR2 YSYEKL. CDR3 length: 12 residues. V lost 4 bases and J 8 bases, leaving 9 bases between the germline ends. CDR3 bases: TGCGCCAGCAGCCTCAGTGGGGATGAGCAGTTCTTC. Its translation: CASSLSGDEQFF.